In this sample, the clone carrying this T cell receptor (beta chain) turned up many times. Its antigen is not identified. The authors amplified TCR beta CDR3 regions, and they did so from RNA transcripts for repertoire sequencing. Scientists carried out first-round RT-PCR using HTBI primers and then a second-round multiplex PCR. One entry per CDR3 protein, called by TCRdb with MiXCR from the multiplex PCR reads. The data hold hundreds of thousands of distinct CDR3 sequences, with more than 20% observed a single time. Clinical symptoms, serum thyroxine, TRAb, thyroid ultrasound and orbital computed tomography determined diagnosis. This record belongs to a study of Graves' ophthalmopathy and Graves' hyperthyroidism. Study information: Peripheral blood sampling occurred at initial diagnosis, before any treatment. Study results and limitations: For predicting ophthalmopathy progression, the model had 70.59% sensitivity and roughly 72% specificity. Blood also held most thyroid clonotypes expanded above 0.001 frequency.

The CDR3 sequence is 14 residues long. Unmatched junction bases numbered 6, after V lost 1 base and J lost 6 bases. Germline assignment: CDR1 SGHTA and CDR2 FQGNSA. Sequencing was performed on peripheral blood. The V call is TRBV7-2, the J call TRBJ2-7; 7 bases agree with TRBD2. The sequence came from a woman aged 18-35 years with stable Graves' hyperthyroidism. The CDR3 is CASSLVAGALEQYF. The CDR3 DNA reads TGTGCCAGCAGCTTAGTTGCGGGAGCCCTCGAGCAGTACTTC.